Presented here are 5 T cell receptor beta chains from one specimen sequenced in a study of T cells after yellow fever vaccination. TCRdb redid the calling of the 5' RACE reads with MiXCR, one entry per CDR3 protein. The data show more than 300,000 distinct CDR3 sequences, around 6.8% seen once. The sample in question was PBMCs, obtained around 45 days after the first yellow fever vaccination. These receptors were obtained from a man between 18 and 29 years old who received the YFV17D yellow fever vaccine.

The rearrangement uses TRBV7-9 and TRBJ1-4; D might be TRBD1 (6 bases). Per germline, CDR1 SEHNR and CDR2 FQNEAQ (reference sequence). The V end was cut by 2 bases, the J end by 8 bases, with 9 bases between. The CDR3 runs to 13 residues. The CDR3, as DNA: TGTGCCAGCAGCTTAACGACAGGCGAAAAACTGTTTTTT. Translated: CASSLTTGEKLFF.

This clonotype has at least ten counts. J is TRBJ2-3 and V is TRBV7-2, with 12 bases lining up with TRBD2. Per the germline V gene, CDR1 is SGHTA and CDR2 is FQGNSA. The CDR3 runs to 15 residues. The V segment lost 1 base and the J segment 5 bases; nucleotides outside the gene matches: 1. The CDR3 loop reads CASSLELAGGDTQYF. CDR3 in DNA: TGTGCCAGCAGCTTAGAACTAGCGGGGGGAGATACGCAGTATTTT.

The table lists this clonotype with many counts. V gene TRBV15 combines with J gene TRBJ2-5; no clear D. V lost 0 bases and J 2 bases, leaving 7 bases between the germline ends. The CDR3 contains 14 residues. Germline CDR1 reads LNHNV; CDR2 reads YYDKDF (reference sequence). The CDR3 here is CATSRDGAQETQYF. The CDR3 bases are TGTGCCACCAGCAGAGATGGAGCTCAAGAGACCCAGTACTTC.

This clonotype was detected many times. The chain recombines TRBV7-9 with TRBJ2-5; 9 bases are shared with TRBD1. CDR1 SEHNR and CDR2 FQNEAQ come from the germline V gene (reference sequence). The CDR3 totals 17 residues. The trim removed 3 bases at V and 5 bases at J, leaving 13 bases unmatched. Here the CDR3 reads CASSFKGTGPYTETQYF. DNA of the CDR3: TGTGCCAGCAGCTTTAAAGGGACAGGGCCCTACACGGAGACCCAGTACTTC.

This clonotype was counted at least ten times. The chain links TRBV7-8 to TRBJ1-5; D unclear. CDR1 is SGHVS, CDR2 FQNEAQ, per germline. The CDR3 covers 16 residues. The V and J ends lost 1 base and 7 bases respectively, with 17 bases between them. CDR3 sequence (DNA): TGTGCCAGCAGCTTAGGGGCTCAAGGTTTCAACCAGCCCCAGCATTTT. As protein: CASSLGAQGFNQPQHF.